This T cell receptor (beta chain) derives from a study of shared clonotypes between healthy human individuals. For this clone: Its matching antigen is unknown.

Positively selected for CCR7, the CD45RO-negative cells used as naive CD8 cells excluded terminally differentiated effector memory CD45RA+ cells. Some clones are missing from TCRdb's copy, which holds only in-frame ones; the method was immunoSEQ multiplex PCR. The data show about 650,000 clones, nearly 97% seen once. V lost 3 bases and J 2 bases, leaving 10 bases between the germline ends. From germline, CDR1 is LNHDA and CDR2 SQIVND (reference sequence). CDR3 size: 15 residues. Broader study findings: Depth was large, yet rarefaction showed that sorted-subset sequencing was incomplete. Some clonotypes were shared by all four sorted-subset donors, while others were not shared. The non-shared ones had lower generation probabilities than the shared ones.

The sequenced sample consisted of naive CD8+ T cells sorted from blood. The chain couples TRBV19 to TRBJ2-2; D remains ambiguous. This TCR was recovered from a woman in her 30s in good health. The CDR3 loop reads CASSIRRANTGELFF. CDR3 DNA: TGTGCCAGTAGTATTAGAAGGGCTAACACCGGGGAGCTGTTTTTT.